These T cell receptor beta chains were read from a single sample in a study of cytomegalovirus exposure and HLA in healthy donors. Some clones are missing from TCRdb's copy, which holds only in-frame ones; the method was immunoSEQ multiplex PCR. The table includes approximately 88,000 clones, under 80% detected once. The sequencing input was PBMCs. The origin of the receptors is a middle-aged man in good health and CMV-seropositive. Each CDR3 is given with its conserved first and last residue. A D gene is named only where the DNA matches it firmly. Only some rows state a clone size, as once, few, many or a class for expanded clones.

V	J	D	size	CDR3	DNA
TRBV5-5	TRBJ2-7	TRBD1	-	CASSLRTGPYEQYF	TGTGCCAGCAGCTTGAGGACAGGACCCTACGAGCAGTACTTC
TRBV7-9	TRBJ1-3	TRBD1	-	CASSLSETGRYTIYF	TGTGCCAGCAGCTTATCGGAGACAGGGAGATACACCATATATTTT
TRBV5-6	TRBJ1-1	TRBD1	-	CASSFGDRDHEAFF	TGTGCCAGCAGCTTCGGGGACAGGGATCATGAAGCTTTCTTT
TRBV27	TRBJ1-1	TRBD1	-	CAAAGGKDTEAFF	TGTGCCGCTGCAGGGGGCAAGGACACTGAAGCTTTCTTT
TRBV11-2	TRBJ2-1	-	-	CASSRESSEQFF	TGTGCCAGCAGCCGCGAGTCGAGTGAGCAGTTCTTC
TRBV6-5	TRBJ2-7	-	-	CASSYRDSYEQYF	TGTGCCAGCAGTTACCGAGACAGCTACGAGCAGTACTTC
TRBV6-1	TRBJ2-1	TRBD2	few	CASSGAGSGGAGEQFF	TGTGCCAGCAGTGGGGCGGGGAGCGGGGGGGCCGGTGAGCAGTTCTTC
TRBV10-3	TRBJ2-2	TRBD2	few	CAISREIAGSANTGELFF	TGTGCCATCAGCAGGGAAATAGCGGGTAGCGCGAACACCGGGGAGCTGTTTTTT
TRBV14	TRBJ1-4	-	few	CASTRGGSNEKLFF	TGTGCCAGCACCCGAGGAGGGAGTAATGAAAAACTGTTTTTT
TRBV7-2	TRBJ1-2	-	once	CASSLDRMASGYTF	TGTGCCAGCAGCTTAGACAGGATGGCGAGTGGCTACACCTTC
TRBV10-2	TRBJ2-1	-	-	CASSVASPYNEQFF	TGCGCCAGCAGTGTAGCTAGCCCCTACAATGAGCAGTTCTTC
TRBV7-9	TRBJ2-7	-	few	CASSPPEVPATYEQYF	TGTGCCAGCAGCCCCCCTGAGGTTCCGGCCACCTACGAGCAGTACTTC
TRBV29-1	TRBJ1-5	TRBD1	-	CSVSTGGNQPQHF	TGCAGCGTGTCAACAGGGGGCAATCAGCCCCAGCATTTT
TRBV25-1	TRBJ2-7	-	-	CASSRPGTIYEQYF	TGTGCCAGCAGTAGGCCCGGGACAATCTACGAGCAGTACTTC
TRBV2	TRBJ1-2	-	-	CASSEMGAGYDGYTF	TGTGCCAGCAGTGAAATGGGAGCCGGGTATGATGGCTACACCTTC
TRBV2	TRBJ1-4	TRBD1	-	CASSDRGENEKLFF	TGTGCCAGCAGTGACAGGGGGGAAAATGAAAAACTGTTTTTT
TRBV11-1	TRBJ2-7	-	once	CASSLALGPYEQYF	TGTGCCAGCAGCTTAGCGCTGGGCCCCTACGAGCAGTACTTC
TRBV6-6	TRBJ2-3	TRBD1	-	CASSYGSGGSTDTQYF	TGTGCCAGCAGTTACGGATCAGGGGGCAGCACAGATACGCAGTATTTT
TRBV21-1	TRBJ1-4	-	-	CASSKRRGNEKLFF	TGTGCCAGCAGCAAAAGGAGGGGTAATGAAAAACTGTTTTTT
TRBV5-1	TRBJ2-7	TRBD2	-	CASSHRTSDYEQYF	TGCGCCAGCAGCCATCGGACTAGCGACTACGAGCAGTACTTC
TRBV5-1	TRBJ1-2	-	-	CASSPTGINYGYTF	TGCGCCAGCAGCCCCACCGGGATCAACTATGGCTACACCTTC
TRBV5-1	TRBJ1-2	TRBD1	-	CASSSGRDRAGDGYTF	TGCGCCAGCAGCTCGGGCCGCGACAGGGCGGGCGATGGCTACACCTTC
TRBV15	TRBJ1-6	-	-	CATSRASTSPLHF	TGTGCCACCAGCAGGGCCTCCACCTCACCCCTCCACTTT
TRBV9	TRBJ2-3	-	-	CASSQPGLGVDTQYF	TGTGCCAGCAGCCAACCGGGACTGGGGGTAGATACGCAGTATTTT
TRBV9	TRBJ1-2	TRBD1	-	CASSLTGGGYGYTF	TGTGCCAGCAGCTTAACAGGGGGCGGCTATGGCTACACCTTC
TRBV6-1	TRBJ1-4	TRBD1	few	CASSEGDRDVF	TGTGCCAGCAGTGAAGGGGACAGGGATGTGTTT
TRBV7-9	TRBJ1-5	TRBD1	-	CASSPTGEGDQPQHF	TGTGCCAGCAGCCCGACAGGGGAGGGGGATCAGCCCCAGCATTTT
TRBV4-3	TRBJ1-3	-	few	CASSQAGAGNTIYF	TGCGCCAGCAGCCAAGCCGGGGCTGGAAACACCATATATTTT